This TCR beta chain comes out of a study of T cells in Graves' hyperthyroidism and ophthalmopathy. Uncontrolled infection, other autoimmune disease, pregnancy or lactation disqualified patients from enrolment. Every diagnosis used clinical symptoms, serum thyroxine and TRAb, thyroid ultrasound and orbital computed tomography. The trim removed 5 bases at V and 3 bases at J, leaving 3 bases unmatched. Per germline, CDR1 SGHNT and CDR2 YYREEE (reference sequence). This CDR3 contains 13 residues. From RNA transcripts, TCR beta CDR3 regions were amplified. First-round RT-PCR of the TCR CDR3 relied on the HTBI primer set. TCRdb ran MiXCR on the multiplex PCR reads and lists one entry per CDR3 protein. The table has around 440,000 distinct CDR3 sequences, around a sixth seen once.

The TCR originated in a woman between 18 and 29 years old with Graves' hyperthyroidism. The rearrangement links TRBV5-4 to TRBJ1-1; TRBD1 matches at 8 bases. Sequenced sample: blood. This CDR3 is CASRDRAHTEAFF. The CDR3 DNA reads TGTGCCAGCAGGGACAGGGCGCACACTGAAGCTTTCTTT.